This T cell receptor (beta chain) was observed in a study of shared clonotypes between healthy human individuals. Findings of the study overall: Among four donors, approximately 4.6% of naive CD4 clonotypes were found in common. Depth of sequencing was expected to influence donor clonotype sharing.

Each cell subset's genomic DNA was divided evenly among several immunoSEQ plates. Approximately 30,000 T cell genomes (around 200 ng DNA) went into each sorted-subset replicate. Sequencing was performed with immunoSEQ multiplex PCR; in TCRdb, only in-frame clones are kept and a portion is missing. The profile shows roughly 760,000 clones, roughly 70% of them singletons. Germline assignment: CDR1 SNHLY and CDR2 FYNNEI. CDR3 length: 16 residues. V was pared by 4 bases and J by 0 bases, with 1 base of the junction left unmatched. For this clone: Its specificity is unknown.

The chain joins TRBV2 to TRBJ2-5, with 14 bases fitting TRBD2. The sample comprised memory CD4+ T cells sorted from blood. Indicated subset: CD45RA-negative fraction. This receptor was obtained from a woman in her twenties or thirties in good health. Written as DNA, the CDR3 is TGTGCCAGCAGTGGACTAGCGGGAGGGAACCAAGAGACCCAGTACTTC. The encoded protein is CASSGLAGGNQETQYF. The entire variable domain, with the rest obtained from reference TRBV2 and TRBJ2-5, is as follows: EPEVTQTPSHQVTQMGQEVILRCVPISNHLYFYWYRQILGQKVEFLVSFYNNEISEKSEIFDDQFSVERPDGSNFTLKIRSTKLEDSAMYFCASSGLAGGNQETQYFGPGTRLLVL.